The 18 T cell receptor beta chains in this list originate from one sample, sequenced in a study of shared clonotypes between healthy human individuals. Assay: immunoSEQ multiplex PCR; the TCRdb copy retains only in-frame clones and omits some. The data contain tens of thousands of clones, about 61% of them singletons. The sample consisted of memory CD8+ T cells sorted from blood. Subset of the sample: CD45RO+ cells pooled with CCR7-negative TemRA cells. The receptors stem from a man aged 30 to 39 in good health.

The gene calls are TRBV5-6 and TRBJ2-7, with a tentative D call TRBD2 (5 bases). Trimming took 3 bases from V and 2 from J, leaving 12 bases between them. This CDR3 is 14 amino acids long. The germline CDR1 and CDR2 sequences are SGHDT and YYEEEE. DNA for the CDR3: TGTGCCAGCAGCTCGGACTTACACCCCTACGAGCAGTACTTC. Translation gives CASSSDLHPYEQYF.

The CDR3 region has the DNA TGTGCCACCAGCAGAAAAGACAGGGGGAATGAAAAACTGTTTTTT. Protein sequence: CATSRKDRGNEKLFF. The V gene is TRBV15, the J gene TRBJ1-4; 9 bases match TRBD1. This CDR3 contains 15 residues. Germline CDR1 LNHNV, CDR2 YYDKDF (reference sequence). Trimming at V came to 2 bases and at J to 5 bases, leaving 3 bases not matched to a gene.

The V gene is TRBV10-3, the J gene TRBJ2-7, with D uncertain. V was shortened by 7 bases and J by 0 bases, with 7 bases between the two germline ends. The CDR3 length is 12 residues. In germline, CDR1 is ENHRY, CDR2 SYGVKD. The DNA of the CDR3 is TGTGCCATCACTGCGAACTCCTACGAGCAGTACTTC. Protein product: CAITANSYEQYF.

This chain's CDR3 is CASSSSRISGSYTGELFF. The DNA of the CDR3 is TGTGCCAGCAGCTCCTCAAGGATAAGCGGGAGCTACACCGGGGAGCTGTTTTTT. The chain joins TRBV7-9 to TRBJ2-2, with 8 bases identical to TRBD2. Germline CDR1 reads SEHNR; CDR2 reads FQNEAQ (reference sequence). V gave up 4 bases and J gave up 3 bases; unmatched junction bases: 13. This CDR3 comprises 18 residues.

The chain joins TRBV6-1 to TRBJ2-3; 7 bases are shared with TRBD2. Losses at the gene ends were 4 bases for V and 6 bases for J; bases not matched to a gene: 10. Germline assignment: CDR1 MNHNS and CDR2 SASEGT. The CDR3 length is 15 residues. The chain's CDR3 is CASSVLAELRDTQYF. The CDR3 DNA follows: TGTGCCAGCAGTGTTCTAGCGGAGCTACGGGATACGCAGTATTTT.

The chain employs TRBV5-1 and TRBJ2-2, with unresolved D. The CDR3 is 12 residues long. Germline CDR1 reads SGHRS; CDR2 reads YFSETQ. The V end lost 3 bases, the J end lost 2 bases, and 2 bases lay between the germline ends. In DNA form, the CDR3 reads TGCGCCAGCAGCTCTAACACCGGGGAGCTGTTTTTT. Translation gives CASSSNTGELFF.

The gene calls are TRBV7-5 and TRBJ2-7; the table's D call of TRBD1 was not tested on the DNA. TRBV7-5 is deemed a pseudogene. The CDR3 is made up of 14 amino acids. This CDR3 is CASSRPGQPYEQYF. In nucleotides, the CDR3 is TGTGCCAGCAGCAGACCGGGACAGCCCTACGAGCAGTACTTC.

The rearrangement links TRBV6-7 to TRBJ2-7; 7 positions agree with TRBD1. Being an ORF, TRBV6-7 has a function that is uncertain. The CDR3 contains 12 residues. The V gene end was trimmed by 7 bases and the J gene end by 0 bases; junction bases not matched to a gene: 0. CDR3 loop: CASKGASYEQYF. The CDR3 nucleotides are TGTGCCAGCAAGGGGGCCTCCTACGAGCAGTACTTC.

The J gene is TRBJ2-1, the V gene TRBV9; 9 bases agree with TRBD2. The V gene's germline CDR1 is SGDLS and CDR2 YYNGEE. V shed 7 bases, J shed 0 bases, and the junction held 2 bases outside the gene matches. The CDR3 consists of 14 residues. CDR3 DNA: TGTGCCAGCGGCGGGAGGGGCTCCTACAATGAGCAGTTCTTC. It translates to CASGGRGSYNEQFF.

The rearrangement uses TRBV20-1 and TRBJ1-1; D is uncertain. Germline CDR1 reads DFQATT; CDR2 reads SNEGSKA (reference sequence). The CDR3 contains 11 residues. Trimming removed 6 bases at V and 4 bases at J, with 9 bases between. CDR3 sequence reads: CSALGRTEAFF. Here the CDR3 DNA reads TGCAGTGCCTTGGGTCGCACTGAAGCTTTCTTT.

The chain employs TRBV27 and TRBJ2-7; 8 nucleotides match TRBD2. The CDR3 is 13 amino acids. CDR1 and CDR2 (germline): MNHEY, SMNVEV (reference sequence). J was trimmed by 6 bases and V by 3 bases; bases with no gene match: 4. DNA for the CDR3: TGTGCCAGCAGTTTTAGCGGGACGGGCGAGCAGTACTTC. Translating it yields CASSFSGTGEQYF.

The rearrangement joins TRBV18 to TRBJ1-2, with D tentatively TRBD1 (6 bases). Germline V gene data show CDR1 as KGHSH and CDR2 as LQKENI. This CDR3 is 17 amino acids long. The V end lost 3 bases, the J end lost 0 bases, and 17 bases lay between the germline ends. Here the CDR3 reads CASSPRQALPANYGYTF. In DNA, the CDR3 is TGTGCCAGCTCACCTAGACAGGCCTTACCCGCTAACTATGGCTACACCTTC.

This chain links TRBV5-4 with TRBJ1-2; TRBD1 might be the D (5 bases). CDR3 length: 13 amino acids. Germline-derived CDR1 and CDR2 are SGHNT and YYREEE (reference sequence). Trimming pared 2 bases from V and 1 base from J, leaving 6 bases between. DNA for the CDR3: TGTGCCAGCAGCTTCGACAGTAACTATGGCTACACCTTC. Protein product: CASSFDSNYGYTF. Full variable domain (remainder filled in from reference TRBV5-4 and TRBJ1-2): ETGVTQSPTHLIKTRGQQVTLRCSSQSGHNTVSWYQQALGQGPQFIFQYYREEENGRGNFPPRFSGLQFPNYSSELNVNALELDDSALYLCASSFDSNYGYTFGSGTRLTVV.

V usage is TRBV18 and J usage is TRBJ1-2; 8 bases are a match to TRBD1. The CDR3 runs 15 residues. Unmatched junction bases numbered 4, after V lost 4 bases and J lost 0 bases. Germline V gene lookup returns CDR1 KGHSH and CDR2 LQKENI. Here the CDR3 DNA reads TGTGCCAGCTCACGGGGGGACAGGACTAACTATGGCTACACCTTC. Amino acid sequence: CASSRGDRTNYGYTF.

At least ten counts were recorded for this clone. The chain is built from TRBV11-2 and TRBJ1-2; D not resolved. This CDR3 is built from 12 residues. Germline V CDR1 and CDR2: SGHAT, FQNNGV. V lost 2 bases and J 2 bases, leaving 3 bases between the germline ends. The CDR3 sequence: CASSLLNYGYTF. CDR3 nucleotide sequence: TGTGCCAGCAGCTTACTGAACTATGGCTACACCTTC.

The rearrangement joins TRBV29-1 to TRBJ2-3; a weak D match, TRBD1 (5 bases). CDR3 size: 15 residues. Trimming left V 3 bases short and J 5 bases short, with 18 bases between. Germline V lookup: CDR1 SQVTM, CDR2 ANQGSEA. For the CDR3, the DNA is TGCAGCGTTGACGACTCGGTAGGGGTTGGAGATACGCAGTATTTT. This encodes CSVDDSVGVGDTQYF.

The rearrangement links TRBV5-1 to TRBJ2-7; the D gene is possibly TRBD1 (7 bases). Trimming removed 7 bases from V and 3 bases from J, with 17 bases in between. The CDR3 sequence is 14 residues long. Germline values: CDR1 SGHRS, CDR2 YFSETQ. CDR3 region: CASGQGGQLYEQYF. DNA for the CDR3: TGCGCCAGCGGCCAGGGGGGCCAGCTCTACGAGCAGTACTTC.

V and J are TRBV18 and TRBJ2-2; D unresolved. Germline CDR1 KGHSH, CDR2 LQKENI. The CDR3 runs 15 residues. V lost 0 bases, J lost 2 bases, and 7 bases lay in between. CDR3 in amino acids: CASSPPVRNTGELFF. The DNA for the CDR3 is TGTGCCAGCTCACCACCGGTCAGAAACACCGGGGAGCTGTTTTTT.